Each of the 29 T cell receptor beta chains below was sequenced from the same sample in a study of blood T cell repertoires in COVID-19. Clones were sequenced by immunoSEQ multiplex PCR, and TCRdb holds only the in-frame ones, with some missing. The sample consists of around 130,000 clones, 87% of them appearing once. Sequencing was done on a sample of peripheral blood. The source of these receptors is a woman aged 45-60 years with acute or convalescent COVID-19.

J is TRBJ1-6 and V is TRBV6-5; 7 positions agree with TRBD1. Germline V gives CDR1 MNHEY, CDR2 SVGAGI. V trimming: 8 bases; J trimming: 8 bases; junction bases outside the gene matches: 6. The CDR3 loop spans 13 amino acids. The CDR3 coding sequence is TGTGCCAGCCGACAGGGTTTGGATTCACCCCTCCACTTT. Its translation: CASRQGLDSPLHF.

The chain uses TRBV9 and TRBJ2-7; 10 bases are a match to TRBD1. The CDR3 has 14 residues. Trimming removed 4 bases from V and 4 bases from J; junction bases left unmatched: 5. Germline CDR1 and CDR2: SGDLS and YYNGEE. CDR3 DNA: TGTGCCAGCAGCAGGGGGGACAGGGGTTACGAGCAGTACTTC. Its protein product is CASSRGDRGYEQYF.

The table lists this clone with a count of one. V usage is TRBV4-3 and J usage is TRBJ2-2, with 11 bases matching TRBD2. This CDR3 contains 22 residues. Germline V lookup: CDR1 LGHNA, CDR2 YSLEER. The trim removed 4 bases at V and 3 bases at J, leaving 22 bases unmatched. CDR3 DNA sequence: TGCGCCAGCAGCCCAACCCTCTTAGCGGGAGGGATCCTGCCGCCCGACACCGGGGAGCTGTTTTTT. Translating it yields CASSPTLLAGGILPPDTGELFF.

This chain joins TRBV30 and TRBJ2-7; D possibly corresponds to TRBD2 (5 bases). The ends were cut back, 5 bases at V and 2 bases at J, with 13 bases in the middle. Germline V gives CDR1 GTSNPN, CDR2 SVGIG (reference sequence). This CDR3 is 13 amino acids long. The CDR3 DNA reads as TGTGCCTGGGGAGCTAGGGAGCCCTACGAGCAGTACTTC. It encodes CAWGAREPYEQYF. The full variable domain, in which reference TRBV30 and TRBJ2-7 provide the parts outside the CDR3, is SQTIHQWPATLVQPVGSPLSLECTVEGTSNPNLYWYRQAAGRGLQLLFYSVGIGQISSEVPQNLSASRPQDRQFILSSKKLLLSDSGFYLCAWGAREPYEQYFGPGTRLTVT.

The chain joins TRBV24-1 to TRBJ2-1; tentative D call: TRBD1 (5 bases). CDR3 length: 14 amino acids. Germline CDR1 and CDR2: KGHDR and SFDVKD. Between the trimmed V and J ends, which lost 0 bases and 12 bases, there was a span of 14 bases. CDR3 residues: CATSDLGQGRGQFF. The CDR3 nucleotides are TGTGCCACCAGTGATTTGGGGCAGGGAAGGGGGCAGTTCTTC.

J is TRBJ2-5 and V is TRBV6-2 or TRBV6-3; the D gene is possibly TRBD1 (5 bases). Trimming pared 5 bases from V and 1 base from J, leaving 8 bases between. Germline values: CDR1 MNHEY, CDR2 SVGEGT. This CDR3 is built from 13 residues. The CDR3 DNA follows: TGTGCCAGCAGTAGGACATCCCAAGAGACCCAGTACTTC. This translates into CASSRTSQETQYF.

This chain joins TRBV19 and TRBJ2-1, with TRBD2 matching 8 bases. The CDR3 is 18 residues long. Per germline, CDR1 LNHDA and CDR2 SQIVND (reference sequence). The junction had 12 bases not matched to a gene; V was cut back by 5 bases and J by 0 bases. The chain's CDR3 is CASSRGLPSGSSYNEQFF. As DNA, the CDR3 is TGTGCCAGTAGTCGAGGGTTACCGAGCGGGAGCTCCTACAATGAGCAGTTCTTC.

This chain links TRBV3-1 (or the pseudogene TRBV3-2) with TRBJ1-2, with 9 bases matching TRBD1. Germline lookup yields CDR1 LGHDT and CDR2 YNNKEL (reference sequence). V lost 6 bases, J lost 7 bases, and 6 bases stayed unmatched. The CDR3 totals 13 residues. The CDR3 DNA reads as TGTGCCAGCAGAACAGGACAGGGGACTGGCTACACCTTC. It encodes CASRTGQGTGYTF.

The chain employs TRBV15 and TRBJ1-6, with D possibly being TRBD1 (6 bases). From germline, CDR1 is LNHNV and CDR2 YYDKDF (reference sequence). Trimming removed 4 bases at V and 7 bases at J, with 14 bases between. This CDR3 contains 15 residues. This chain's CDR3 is CATSIEQGGNSPLHF. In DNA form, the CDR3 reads TGTGCCACCAGCATCGAACAGGGTGGCAATTCACCCCTCCACTTT. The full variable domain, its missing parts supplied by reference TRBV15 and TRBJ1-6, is DAMVIQNPRYQVTQFGKPVTLSCSQTLNHNVMYWYQQKSSQAPKLLFHYYDKDFNNEADTPDNFQSRRPNTSFCFLDIRSPGLGDTAMYLCATSIEQGGNSPLHFGNGTRLTVT.

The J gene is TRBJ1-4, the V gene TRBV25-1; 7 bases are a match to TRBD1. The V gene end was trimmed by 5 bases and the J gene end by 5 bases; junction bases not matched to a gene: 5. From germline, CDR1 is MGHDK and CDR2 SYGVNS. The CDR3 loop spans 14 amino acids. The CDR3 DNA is TGTGCCAGCAGTTTGACAGGGCAAAATGAAAAACTGTTTTTT. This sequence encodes CASSLTGQNEKLFF.

DNA for the CDR3: TGTGCCAGCTCACACGACAGGGCTAATTCACCCCTCCACTTT. This translates into CASSHDRANSPLHF. This rearrangement joins TRBV27 to TRBJ1-6; TRBD1 matches 7 bases. The germline CDR1 and CDR2 sequences are MNHEY and SMNVEV (reference sequence). The CDR3 is 14 amino acids. Losses at the gene ends were 8 bases for V and 6 bases for J; bases not matched to a gene: 7.

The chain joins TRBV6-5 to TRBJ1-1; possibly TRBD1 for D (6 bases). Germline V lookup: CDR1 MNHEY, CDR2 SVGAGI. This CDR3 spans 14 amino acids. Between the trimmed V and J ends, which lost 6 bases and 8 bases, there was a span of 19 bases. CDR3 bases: TGTGCCAGCAGAGAGCCGGGACCAGGGGTGGAAGCTTTCTTT. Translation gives CASREPGPGVEAFF.

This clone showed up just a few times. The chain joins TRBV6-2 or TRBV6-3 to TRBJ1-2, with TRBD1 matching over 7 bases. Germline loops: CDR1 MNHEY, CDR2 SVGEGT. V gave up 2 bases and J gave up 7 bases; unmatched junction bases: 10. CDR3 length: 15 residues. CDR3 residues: CASSYRPIQGGGYTF. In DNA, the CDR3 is TGTGCCAGCAGTTACCGTCCGATCCAGGGGGGTGGCTACACCTTC.

CDR3 in DNA: TGTGCCAGCAGTCAGGGACAGGTCTACGAGCAGTACTTC. Its protein is CASSQGQVYEQYF. The chain links TRBV12-3 or TRBV12-4 to TRBJ2-7; 8 bases are a match to TRBD1. V lost 5 bases to trimming and J lost 3 bases; unmatched junction nucleotides: 3. The CDR3 contains 13 residues.

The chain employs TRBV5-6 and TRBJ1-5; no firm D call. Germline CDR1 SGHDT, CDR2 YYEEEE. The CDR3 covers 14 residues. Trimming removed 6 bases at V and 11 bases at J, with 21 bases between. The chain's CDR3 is CASMNRNHPGAQHF. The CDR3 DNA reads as TGTGCCAGCATGAACCGAAATCACCCCGGGGCCCAGCATTTT.

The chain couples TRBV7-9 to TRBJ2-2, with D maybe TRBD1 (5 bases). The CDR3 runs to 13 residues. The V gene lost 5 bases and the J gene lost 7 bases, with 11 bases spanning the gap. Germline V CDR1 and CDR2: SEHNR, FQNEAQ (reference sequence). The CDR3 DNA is TGTGCCAGCAGCCCCCGACAGATCGGGGAGCTGTTTTTT. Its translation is CASSPRQIGELFF.

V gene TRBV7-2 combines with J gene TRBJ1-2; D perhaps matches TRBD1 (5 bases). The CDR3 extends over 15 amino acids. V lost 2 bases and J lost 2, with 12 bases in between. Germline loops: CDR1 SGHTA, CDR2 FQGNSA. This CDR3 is CASSLRSGPNYGYTF. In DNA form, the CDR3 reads TGTGCCAGCAGCTTACGCTCAGGGCCGAACTATGGCTACACCTTC. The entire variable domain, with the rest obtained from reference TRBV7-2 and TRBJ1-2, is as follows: GAGVSQSPSNKVTEKGKDVELRCDPISGHTALYWYRQSLGQGLEFLIYFQGNSAPDKSGLPSDRFSAERTGGSVSTLTIQRTQQEDSAVYLCASSLRSGPNYGYTFGSGTRLTVV.

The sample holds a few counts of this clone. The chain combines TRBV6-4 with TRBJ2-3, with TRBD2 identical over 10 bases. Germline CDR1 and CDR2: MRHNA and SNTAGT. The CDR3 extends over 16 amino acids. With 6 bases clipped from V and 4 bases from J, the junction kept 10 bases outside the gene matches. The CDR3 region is CASSLLPSGSADTQYF. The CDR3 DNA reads TGTGCCAGCAGCCTGCTTCCTAGCGGGAGTGCAGATACGCAGTATTTT.

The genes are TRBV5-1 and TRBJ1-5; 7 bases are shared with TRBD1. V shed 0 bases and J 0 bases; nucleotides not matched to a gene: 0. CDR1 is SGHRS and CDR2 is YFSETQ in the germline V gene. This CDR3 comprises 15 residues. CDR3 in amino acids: CASSLGDSSNQPQHF. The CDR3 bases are TGCGCCAGCAGCTTGGGGGACAGTAGCAATCAGCCCCAGCATTTT.

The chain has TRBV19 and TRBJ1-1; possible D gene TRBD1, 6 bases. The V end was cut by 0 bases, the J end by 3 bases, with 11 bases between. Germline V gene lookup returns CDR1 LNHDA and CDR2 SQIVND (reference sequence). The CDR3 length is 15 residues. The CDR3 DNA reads TGTGCCAGTAGTATAGAGGGCAGGGGTGACACTGAAGCTTTCTTT. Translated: CASSIEGRGDTEAFF.

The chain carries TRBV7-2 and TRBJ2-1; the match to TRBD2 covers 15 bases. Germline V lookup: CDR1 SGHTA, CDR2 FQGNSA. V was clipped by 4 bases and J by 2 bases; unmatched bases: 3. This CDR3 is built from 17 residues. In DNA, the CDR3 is TGTGCCAGCAGCTCCCGGACTAGCGGGGGGGCCTACAATGAGCAGTTCTTC. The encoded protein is CASSSRTSGGAYNEQFF.

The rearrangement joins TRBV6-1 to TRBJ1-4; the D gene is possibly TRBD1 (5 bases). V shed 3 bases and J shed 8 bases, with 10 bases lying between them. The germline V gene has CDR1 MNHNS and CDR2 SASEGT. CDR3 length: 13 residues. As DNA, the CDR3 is TGTGCCAGCAGTGACAGGGTAGGAGAAAAACTGTTTTTT. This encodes CASSDRVGEKLFF.

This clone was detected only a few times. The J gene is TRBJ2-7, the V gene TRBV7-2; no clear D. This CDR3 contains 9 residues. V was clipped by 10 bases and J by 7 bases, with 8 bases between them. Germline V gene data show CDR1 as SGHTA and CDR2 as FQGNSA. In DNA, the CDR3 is TGTGCCACCCTAGAAGAGCAGTACTTC. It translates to CATLEEQYF.

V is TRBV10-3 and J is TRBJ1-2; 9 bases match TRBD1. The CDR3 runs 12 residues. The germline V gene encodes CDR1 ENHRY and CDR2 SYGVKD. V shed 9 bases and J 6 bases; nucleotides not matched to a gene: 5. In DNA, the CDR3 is TGTGCCATTAGTAGGGACAGGGATGGCTACACCTTC. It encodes CAISRDRDGYTF.

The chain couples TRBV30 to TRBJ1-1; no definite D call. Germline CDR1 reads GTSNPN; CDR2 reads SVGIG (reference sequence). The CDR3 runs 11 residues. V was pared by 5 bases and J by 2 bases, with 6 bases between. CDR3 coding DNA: TGTGCCTGGGGCGTAAACACTGAAGCTTTCTTT. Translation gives CAWGVNTEAFF.

The CDR3 here is CASSQNTLAGDEQYF. The CDR3 coding sequence is TGTGCCAGCAGCCAAAACACCCTAGCGGGAGACGAGCAGTACTTC. V usage is TRBV4-2 and J usage is TRBJ2-7; 10 nucleotides agree with TRBD2. The CDR3 is made up of 15 amino acids. The V gene end was trimmed by 2 bases and the J gene end by 5 bases; junction bases not matched to a gene: 6. CDR1 LGHNA and CDR2 YNFKEQ come from the germline V gene.

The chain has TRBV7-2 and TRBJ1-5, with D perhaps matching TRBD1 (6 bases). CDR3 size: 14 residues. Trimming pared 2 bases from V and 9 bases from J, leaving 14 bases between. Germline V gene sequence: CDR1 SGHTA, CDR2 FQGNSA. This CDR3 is CASSLTSKGGPQHF. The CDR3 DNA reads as TGTGCCAGCAGCTTAACCTCTAAAGGGGGGCCCCAGCATTTT. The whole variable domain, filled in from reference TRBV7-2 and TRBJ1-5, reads GAGVSQSPSNKVTEKGKDVELRCDPISGHTALYWYRQSLGQGLEFLIYFQGNSAPDKSGLPSDRFSAERTGGSVSTLTIQRTQQEDSAVYLCASSLTSKGGPQHFGDGTRLSIL.

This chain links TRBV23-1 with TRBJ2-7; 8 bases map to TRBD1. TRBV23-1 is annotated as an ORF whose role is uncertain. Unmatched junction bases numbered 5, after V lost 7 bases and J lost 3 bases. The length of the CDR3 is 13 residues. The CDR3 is CASIKDRDYEQYF. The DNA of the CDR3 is TGCGCCAGCATCAAGGACAGGGACTACGAGCAGTACTTC.

CDR3 sequence reads: CASSLDNPTPEQYF. CDR3 bases: TGTGCCAGCAGCTTGGACAACCCAACTCCGGAGCAGTACTTC. This chain connects TRBV7-2 to TRBJ2-7; D is perhaps TRBD1 (5 bases). V lost 3 bases and J lost 7, with 16 bases in between. The CDR3 covers 14 residues. Germline lookup yields CDR1 SGHTA and CDR2 FQGNSA.